These 2 T cell receptor beta chains share one sample of origin, sequenced in a study of vaccination and CD4 T cells after COVID-19. Antigens for these TCRs are unknown. Sequenced with the Oncomine TCR Beta short-read assay was DNA taken from cultured CD4+ T cells. A single record per CDR3 protein comes from TCRdb applying MiXCR to the PCR reads. Of approximately 13,000 distinct CDR3 sequences listed, roughly three quarters are singletons. Treatment in this sample: roughly ten-day PBMC culture with coronavirus spike peptide pools or control peptides (ViraFEST assay). Sequencing was carried out using CD4+ T cells from blood, cultured in vitro. Every receptor here comes from a human donor who had recovered from COVID-19.

The genes are TRBV21-1 and TRBJ1-5. TRBV21-1 counts as a pseudogene. This CDR3 has 13 residues. The CDR3 coding sequence is TGTGCCAGCAGGTTGGTGGGCAATCAGCCCCAGCATTTT. Translated: CASRLVGNQPQHF.

The chain links TRBV6-2 or TRBV6-3 to TRBJ1-1; D gene uncertain. Trimming pared 7 bases from V and 4 bases from J, leaving 19 bases between. This CDR3 has 15 amino acids. CDR1 MNHEY and CDR2 SVGEGT come from the germline V gene. CDR3 in amino acids: CASNKVGKRTTEAFF. The CDR3 nucleotides are TGTGCCAGCAATAAAGTGGGGAAACGGACCACTGAAGCTTTCTTT.